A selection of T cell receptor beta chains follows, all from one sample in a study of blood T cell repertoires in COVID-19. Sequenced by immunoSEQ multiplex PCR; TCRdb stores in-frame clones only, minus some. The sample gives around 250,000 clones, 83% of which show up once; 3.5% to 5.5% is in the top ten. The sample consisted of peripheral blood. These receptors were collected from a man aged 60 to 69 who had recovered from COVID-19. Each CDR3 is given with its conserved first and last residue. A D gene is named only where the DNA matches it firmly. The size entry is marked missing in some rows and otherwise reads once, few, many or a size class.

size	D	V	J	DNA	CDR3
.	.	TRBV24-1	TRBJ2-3	TGTGCCACCAGTGATTTCGGCAGGGGGGGCACAGATACGCAGTATTTT	CATSDFGRGGTDTQYF
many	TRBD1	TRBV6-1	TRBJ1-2	TGTGCCAGCAGTGACCGTTGGACAGGGGATGGCTACACCTTC	CASSDRWTGDGYTF
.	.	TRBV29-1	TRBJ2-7	TGCAGCGTTGATGGTCAGTCCTCCTACGAGCAGTACTTC	CSVDGQSSYEQYF
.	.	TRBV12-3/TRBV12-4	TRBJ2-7	TGTGCCAGCAGTTTTTCCCGGACTTACGAGCAGTACTTC	CASSFSRTYEQYF
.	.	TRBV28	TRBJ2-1	TGTGCCAGCAGTTTCTTTTTGGGGGGTTTTGGCGATGAGCAGTTCTTC	CASSFFLGGFGDEQFF
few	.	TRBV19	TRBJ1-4	TGTGCCAGTAGTATAGTAGGAGAGACCAGAAAACTGTTTTTT	CASSIVGETRKLFF
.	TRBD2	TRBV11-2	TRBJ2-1	TGTGCCAGCAGCTCCCCTAGCGGGATTCGCTACAATGAGCAGTTCTTC	CASSSPSGIRYNEQFF
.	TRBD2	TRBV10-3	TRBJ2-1	TGTGCCATCAGTGAGTCTCAGGGACTAGCGGGAGGGCCCTCCAATGAGCAGTTCTTC	CAISESQGLAGGPSNEQFF
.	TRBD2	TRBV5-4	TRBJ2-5	TGTGCCAGCAGCCAGGTATCGGGACTAGGTCGAGAGACCCAGTACTTC	CASSQVSGLGRETQYF
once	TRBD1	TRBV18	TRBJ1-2	TGTGCCAGCTCACCCCCGGACAGGGGGCCCGGCTACACCTTC	CASSPPDRGPGYTF
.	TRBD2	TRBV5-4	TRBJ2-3	TGTGCCAGCAGCCGCACCGGGACTAGCGGGAGGGCTGGTGGTACGCAGTATTTT	CASSRTGTSGRAGGTQYF
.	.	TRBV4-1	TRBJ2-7	TGCGCCAGCAGCCTAGACGACAGGTCCTCCTCCTACGAGCAGTACTTC	CASSLDDRSSSYEQYF
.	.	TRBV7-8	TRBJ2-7	TGTGCCAGCAGCAGGGGAGGAGGGTCCTACGAGCAGTACTTC	CASSRGGGSYEQYF
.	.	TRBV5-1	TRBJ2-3	TGCGCCAGCAGCTTGGCCGTTTTTGATACGCAGTATTTT	CASSLAVFDTQYF
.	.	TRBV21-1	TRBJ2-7	TGTGCCAGCAGCAACAGAGAGGGTCGGACAGGGGTAGGTGAGCAGTACTTC	CASSNREGRTGVGEQYF
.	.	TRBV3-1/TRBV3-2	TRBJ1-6	TGTGCCAGCAGCCAAGCCGCGGGTTCACCCCTCCACTTT	CASSQAAGSPLHF
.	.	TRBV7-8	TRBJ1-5	TGTGCCAGCAGCTCGAGAACAAGGACCGGGATACGGGAGCATCAGCCCCAGCATTTT	CASSSRTRTGIREHQPQHF
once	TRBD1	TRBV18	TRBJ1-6	TGTGCCAGCTCACGCACAGGGGGCCAGAATTCACCCCTCCACTTT	CASSRTGGQNSPLHF
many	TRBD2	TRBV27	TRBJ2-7	TGTGCCAGCAGTCCCCGTGAGGCGTTGCGTCCGGGAGGCTCAACCTACGAGCAGTACTTC	CASSPREALRPGGSTYEQYF
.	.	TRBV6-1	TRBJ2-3	TGTGCCAGCAGTGAAGCGCCGGGCACAGATACGCAGTATTTT	CASSEAPGTDTQYF
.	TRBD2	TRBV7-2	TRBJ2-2	TGTGCCAGCAGCTTGCTAGCGGGAGGGTCGAACACCGGGGAGCTGTTTTTT	CASSLLAGGSNTGELFF
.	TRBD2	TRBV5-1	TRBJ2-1	TGCGCCAGCAGCTTACGGGAGGGGACTAGCGGAGAGCAGTTCTTC	CASSLREGTSGEQFF
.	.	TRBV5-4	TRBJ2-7	TGTGCCAGCAGCTATCGGACAAGGGGTCCTTACGAGCAGTACTTC	CASSYRTRGPYEQYF
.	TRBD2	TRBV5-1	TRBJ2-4	TGCGCCAGCAGCGCGGAAGGGACTAACCCTACCAAAAACATTCAGTACTTC	CASSAEGTNPTKNIQYF
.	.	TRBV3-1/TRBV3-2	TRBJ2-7	TGTGCCAGCAGCCAAGGAACCGCGCTACCCTACGAGCAGTACTTC	CASSQGTALPYEQYF
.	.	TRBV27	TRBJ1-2	TGTGCCAGCAGTTTTACCGAGAACTATGGCTACACCTTC	CASSFTENYGYTF
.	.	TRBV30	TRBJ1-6	TGTGCCTGGAGTATCCAGGCTAATTCACCCCTCCACTTT	CAWSIQANSPLHF
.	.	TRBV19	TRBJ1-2	TGTGCCACCGGAGACGGAGCTAACTATGGCTACACCTTC	CATGDGANYGYTF
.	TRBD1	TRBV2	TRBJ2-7	TGTGCCAGCACCCGACAGGGGAGCTCCTACGAGCAGTACTTC	CASTRQGSSYEQYF
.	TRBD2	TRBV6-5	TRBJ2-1	TGTGCCAGCAGCACACTAGCGGGAGTAAGAAATGAGCAGTTCTTC	CASSTLAGVRNEQFF
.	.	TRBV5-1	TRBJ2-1	TGCGCCAGCAGCTCTACAGGGACTGAGCAGTTCTTC	CASSSTGTEQFF
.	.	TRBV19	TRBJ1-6	TGTGCCAGTAGTATAGGCAGGGCAGCGAATTCACCCCTCCACTTT	CASSIGRAANSPLHF
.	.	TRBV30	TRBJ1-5	TGTGCCTGGAATCAGGGTAGCAATCAGCCCCAGCATTTT	CAWNQGSNQPQHF
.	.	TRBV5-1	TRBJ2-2	TGCGCCAGCAGGGTCTCCGGGACACAAAACACCGGGGAGCTGTTTTTT	CASRVSGTQNTGELFF
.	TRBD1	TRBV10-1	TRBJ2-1	TGCGCCAGCAGAAGGGATGACAGGGGCTACAATGAGCAGTTCTTC	CASRRDDRGYNEQFF
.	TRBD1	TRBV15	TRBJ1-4	TGTGCCACCCGCGGACAGGGGAGGGGATCATCGGCTAATGAAAAACTGTTTTTT	CATRGQGRGSSANEKLFF
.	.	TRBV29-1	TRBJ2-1	TGCAGCGTTAGACCCGGGAATGAGCAGTTCTTC	CSVRPGNEQFF
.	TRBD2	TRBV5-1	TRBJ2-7	TGCGCCAGCATGGGGACAATGACTAGCGGAGCCTACGAGCAGTACTTC	CASMGTMTSGAYEQYF
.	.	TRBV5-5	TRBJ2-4	TGTGCCAGCAGCTTGGCCGTCGAAAACATTCAGTACTTC	CASSLAVENIQYF
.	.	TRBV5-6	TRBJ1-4	TGTGCCAGCAGCACGAGACAGATATCAGGTGAAAAACTGTTTTTT	CASSTRQISGEKLFF
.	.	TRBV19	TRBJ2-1	TGTGCCACAAGCGAGGCAGACTCCTACAATGAGCAGTTCTTC	CATSEADSYNEQFF
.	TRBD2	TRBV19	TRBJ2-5	TGTGCCAGTAGTATCGATAGCGGGAGCGGTGAGACCCAGTACTTC	CASSIDSGSGETQYF
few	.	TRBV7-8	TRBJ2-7	TGTGCCAGCAGCTTAACATCCGGGGTCGGATACGAGCAGTACTTC	CASSLTSGVGYEQYF
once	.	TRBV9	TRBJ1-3	TGTGCCAGCAGCGTAGATGAGGGTTTGAATGGAAACACCATATATTTT	CASSVDEGLNGNTIYF
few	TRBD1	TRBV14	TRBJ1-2	TGTGCCAGTGAGGGACAGGGGACTGGCTACACCTTC	CASEGQGTGYTF
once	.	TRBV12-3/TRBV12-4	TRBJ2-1	TGTGCCAGCAGCCGCCGGAGTGAGCAGTTCTTC	CASSRRSEQFF
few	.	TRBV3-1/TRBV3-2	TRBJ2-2	TGTGCCAGCAGCCCGGGACTTTCCGGGGAGCTGTTTTTT	CASSPGLSGELFF
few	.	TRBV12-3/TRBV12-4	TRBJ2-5	TGTGCCAGCAGTAGCTTCGGAGAGACCCAGTACTTC	CASSSFGETQYF
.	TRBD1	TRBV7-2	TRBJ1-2	TGTGCCAGCAGACCCAGACAGGGCCTCGGCTACACCTTC	CASRPRQGLGYTF
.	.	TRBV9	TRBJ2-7	TGTGCCAGCAGCCCCCGGGACATAGGCTACGAGCAGTACTTC	CASSPRDIGYEQYF
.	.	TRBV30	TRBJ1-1	TGTGCCTGGAGTGCCAGGGCGAACACTGAAGCTTTCTTT	CAWSARANTEAFF
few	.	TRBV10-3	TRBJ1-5	TGTGCCATCAGTGAGTCGGGACACCCCTTGCGGAGTCAGCCCCAGCATTTT	CAISESGHPLRSQPQHF
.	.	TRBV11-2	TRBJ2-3	TGTGCCAGCAGCTTTAGCGTTAAGGTCACAGATACGCAGTATTTT	CASSFSVKVTDTQYF